The rows below give T cell receptor beta chains drawn from one sample of a study of T cell repertoires in cytomegalovirus infection. TCRdb fed the reads into MiXCR, producing one record per CDR3 protein. The data hold hundreds of thousands of distinct CDR3 sequences, with approximately 24% observed a single time. Sequencing was done on a sample of CD8+ T cells from PBMCs. Every receptor here comes from a human donor in good health (CMV status not recorded). Some clones in this sample may be carry-over from other donors' samples. Each CDR3 is given with its conserved first and last residue. Each record gives: clone size, V gene, J gene, D gene, CDR3 length, CDR3 protein, CDR3 DNA. D genes are given only for firm matches. Only part of the rows carry a size: once, few, many, or a class if the clone is expanded.

>.|TRBV9|TRBJ2-1|TRBD1|13
CASRGGPYNEQFF
TGTGCCAGCAGAGGGGGCCCCTACAATGAGCAGTTCTTC
>.|TRBV24-1|TRBJ2-2|.|13
CATSETGSGELFF
TGTGCCACCAGTGAAACAGGGTCCGGGGAGCTGTTTTTT
>.|TRBV27|TRBJ2-5|.|15
CASSLGVWRKETQYF
TGTGCCAGCAGTTTAGGTGTCTGGAGAAAAGAGACCCAGTACTTC
>many|TRBV7-2|TRBJ2-1|TRBD1|16
CASSPLTGSSYNEQFF
TGTGCCAGCAGCCCCCTGACAGGGAGCTCCTACAATGAGCAGTTCTTC
>many|TRBV7-9|TRBJ2-1|TRBD2|16
CASSGGLAGDYNEQFF
TGTGCCAGCAGCGGGGGACTAGCGGGGGATTACAATGAGCAGTTCTTC
>many|TRBV9|TRBJ1-2|.|15
CASTSERSRGYGYTF
TGTGCCAGCACCTCCGAACGGTCCAGGGGCTATGGCTACACCTTC
>.|TRBV7-9|TRBJ2-1|TRBD2|14
CASSSSGLVNEQFF
TGTGCCAGCAGCTCCTCGGGACTAGTGAATGAGCAGTTCTTC
>.|TRBV11-2|TRBJ2-3|.|11
CASSSLDTQYF
TGTGCCAGCAGCTCCCTAGATACGCAGTATTTT
>few|TRBV5-8|TRBJ1-1|.|12
CASRGLGAEAFF
TGTGCCAGCAGGGGCCTCGGCGCTGAAGCTTTCTTT
>.|TRBV18|TRBJ2-1|TRBD2|16
CASSPGTSGIYNEQFF
TGTGCCAGCTCACCCGGGACTAGCGGGATATACAATGAGCAGTTCTTC
>many|TRBV7-6|TRBJ1-5|TRBD1|16
CASSLIAGGDGQPQHF
TGTGCCAGCAGCTTGATAGCAGGGGGAGACGGTCAGCCCCAGCATTTT
>many|TRBV7-9|TRBJ2-4|TRBD1|15
CASSADRGGKNIQYF
TGTGCCAGCAGCGCAGACAGGGGAGGCAAAAACATTCAGTACTTC
>many|TRBV7-2|TRBJ2-3|.|15
CASSLLVSYTDTQYF
TGTGCCAGCAGCTTACTAGTATCGTACACAGATACGCAGTATTTT
>few|TRBV12-3/TRBV12-4|TRBJ1-2|.|14
CASSRQPEGHGYTF
TGTGCCAGCAGCCGACAGCCTGAGGGCCATGGCTACACCTTC
>many|TRBV2|TRBJ2-7|.|14
CASSEKGTLREQYF
TGTGCCAGCAGTGAAAAGGGAACTTTGCGCGAGCAGTACTTC
>many|TRBV12-3/TRBV12-4|TRBJ2-3|.|16
CASSQPGHMSTDTQYF
TGTGCCAGCAGTCAACCGGGACACATGTCCACAGATACGCAGTATTTT
>few|TRBV9|TRBJ2-1|.|11
CASSGTNEQFF
TGTGCCAGCAGCGGGACAAATGAGCAGTTCTTC
>few|TRBV7-6|TRBJ2-1|TRBD1|13
CASSYRGRNEQFF
TGTGCCAGCAGCTACAGGGGCAGGAATGAGCAGTTCTTC
>few|TRBV28|TRBJ2-4|.|16
CASNPDSYLAKNIQYF
TGTGCCAGCAACCCCGACAGTTACTTAGCCAAAAACATTCAGTACTTC
>.|TRBV10-3|TRBJ2-1|TRBD1|15
CAISSTGTGGNEQFF
TGTGCCATCAGTTCGACCGGGACAGGGGGCAATGAGCAGTTCTTC
>many|TRBV6-2/TRBV6-3|TRBJ1-5|.|13
CASSEYSNQPQHF
TGTGCCAGCAGTGAATATAGCAATCAGCCCCAGCATTTT
>many|TRBV7-2|TRBJ2-3|.|12
CASSSTGREQYF
TGTGCCAGCAGCTCCACAGGGAGAGAGCAGTATTTT
>.|TRBV4-3|TRBJ2-3|.|15
CASGQDPGGPDTQYF
TGCGCCAGCGGCCAAGATCCCGGGGGCCCAGATACGCAGTATTTT
>.|TRBV14|TRBJ2-7|.|15
CASSQDEGQPYEQYF
TGTGCCAGCAGCCAAGATGAAGGACAGCCCTACGAGCAGTACTTC
>.|TRBV29-1|TRBJ1-1|.|12
CSVGRSNTEAFF
TGCAGCGTTGGAAGATCGAACACTGAAGCTTTCTTT
>many|TRBV6-5|TRBJ1-2|.|14
CASSYSPRAYGYTF
TGTGCCAGCAGTTACTCACCCAGGGCCTATGGCTACACCTTC
>.|TRBV27|TRBJ1-1|.|16
CASSLSRDKKNTEAFF
TGTGCCAGCAGTTTATCTCGGGACAAGAAAAACACTGAAGCTTTCTTT
>.|TRBV5-5|TRBJ1-3|.|16
CASSLNRLSSGNTIYF
TGTGCCAGCAGCTTGAACAGGCTATCCTCTGGAAACACCATATATTTT
>few|TRBV9|TRBJ2-7|TRBD1|14
CASSAGTGYTEQYF
TGTGCCAGCAGCGCAGGGACAGGGTACACCGAGCAGTACTTC
>many|TRBV27|TRBJ2-5|TRBD1|17
CASSPRPGQGAGETQYF
TGTGCCAGCAGTCCTAGACCGGGACAGGGGGCAGGAGAGACCCAGTACTTC
>many|TRBV14|TRBJ2-1|.|12
CASSQALNEQFF
TGTGCCAGCAGCCAAGCACTAAATGAGCAGTTCTTC
>few|TRBV28|TRBJ1-1|.|14
CASTPRVGGTEAFF
TGTGCCAGCACCCCCCGGGTGGGTGGCACTGAAGCTTTCTTT
>few|TRBV4-1|TRBJ2-3|.|13
CASSQVGEDTQYF
TGCGCCAGCAGCCAAGTTGGTGAAGATACGCAGTATTTT
>few|TRBV6-2/TRBV6-3|TRBJ1-5|TRBD1|18
CASSYSIGDSNSNQPQHF
TGTGCCAGCAGTTACTCGATCGGGGACAGTAATAGCAATCAGCCCCAGCATTTT
>few|TRBV2|TRBJ2-5|.|14
CASSVGVVFETQYF
TGTGCCAGCAGTGTAGGGGTTGTCTTCGAGACCCAGTACTTC
>.|TRBV19|TRBJ2-1|TRBD1|16
CASSPGQGVSYNEQFF
TGTGCCAGTAGTCCCGGACAGGGAGTATCCTACAATGAGCAGTTCTTC
>.|TRBV2|TRBJ2-2|.|12
CATRSSTGELFF
TGTGCCACCCGGAGTAGTACCGGGGAGCTGTTTTTT
>.|TRBV10-1|TRBJ2-1|.|16
CASSEPGVGSYNEQFF
TGCGCCAGCAGTGAGCCTGGGGTCGGCTCCTACAATGAGCAGTTCTTC
>few|TRBV7-2|TRBJ2-3|TRBD2|17
CASSLAAGVNVADTQYF
TGTGCCAGCAGCTTAGCTGCGGGGGTGAATGTTGCAGATACGCAGTATTTT
>.|TRBV6-6|TRBJ2-1|TRBD1|15
CASRNDRGLCNEQFF
TGTGCCAGCAGAAACGACAGGGGGCTGTGCAATGAGCAGTTCTTT
>.|TRBV20-1|TRBJ1-2|.|12
CSASGVATSYTF
TGCAGTGCTAGTGGGGTGGCCACTAGCTACACCTTC
>.|TRBV3-1|TRBJ1-2|TRBD1|14
CASSQTGDDYGYTF
TGTGCCAGCAGCCAAACAGGGGACGACTATGGCTACACCTTC
>.|TRBV5-3|TRBJ2-1|TRBD1|14
CASSSDRDYNEQFF
TGTGCCAGCAGCTCCGACAGGGACTACAATGAGCAGTTCTTC
>few|TRBV6-2/TRBV6-3|TRBJ2-7|TRBD1|15
CASSSIRDRGYEQYF
TGTGCCAGCAGTTCTATACGGGACAGGGGCTACGAGCAGTACTTC
>.|TRBV27|TRBJ2-7|.|12
CASWTRPYEQYF
TGTGCCAGCTGGACCCGACCTTACGAGCAGTACTTC
>.|TRBV5-6|TRBJ2-1|.|15
CASSLPRFLGNEQFF
TGTGCCAGCAGCTTGCCCAGGTTCCTCGGAAATGAGCAGTTCTTC
>.|TRBV4-1|TRBJ2-1|.|13
CASSPQMGDEHFF
TGCGCCAGCAGCCCCCAGATGGGGGATGAGCACTTCTTC
>few|TRBV28|TRBJ2-2|.|14
CASLRDTNTGELFF
TGTGCCAGCTTGCGGGATACGAACACCGGGGAGCTGTTTTTT
>.|TRBV6-5|TRBJ1-6|.|13
CASRVNGNSPLHF
TGTGCCAGCAGAGTTAATGGGAATTCACCCCTCCACTTT
>many|TRBV7-6|TRBJ2-5|.|14
CASSLGPTGETQYF
TGTGCCAGCAGCTTAGGTCCCACAGGGGAGACCCAGTACTTC
>many|TRBV7-9|TRBJ2-1|.|16
CASSPSGGQEVNEQFF
TGTGCCAGCAGCCCTTCGGGCGGCCAGGAGGTCAATGAGCAGTTCTTC
>.|TRBV10-3|TRBJ2-5|TRBD1|15
CAISERQGHQETQYF
TGTGCCATCAGTGAGAGACAGGGACACCAAGAGACCCAGTACTTC
>.|TRBV5-5|TRBJ1-1|.|14
CASSLAGGAPEAFF
TGTGCCAGCAGCTTGGCCGGAGGCGCTCCTGAAGCTTTCTTT
>.|TRBV27|TRBJ2-1|TRBD2|14
CASSFGASGNEQFF
TGTGCCAGCAGTTTTGGGGCTAGCGGGAATGAGCAGTTCTTC